This TCR beta chain was recorded in a study of cytomegalovirus exposure and HLA in healthy donors. Study context: A preliminary data release comprised tens of millions of unique TCRs obtained from HLA-typed donors.

Study-wide results and limits: Most TCRs appeared rarely, but some public TCRs recurred in many donors.

Nominally healthy donors were sampled, though unrecorded immune exposures were likely. The PCR had 60 Vbeta and 13 Jbeta primers. Sequenced by immunoSEQ multiplex PCR; TCRdb stores in-frame clones only, minus some. The sample has about 120,000 clones; approximately 82% are singletons. On this clone: The antigen is undetermined.

The TCR originated in a female donor in good health and CMV-seronegative. The sample taken for sequencing was PBMCs.

CDR3 bases: TGCGCCAGCAGCTTGGTTCAGGGTTATGGCTACACCTTC. This sequence encodes CASSLVQGYGYTF. The chain links TRBV5-1 to TRBJ1-2, with D possibly matching TRBD1 (5 bases). Trimming stripped 0 bases from V and 5 bases from J, with 8 bases between. The V gene's germline CDR1 is SGHRS and CDR2 YFSETQ. This CDR3 comprises 13 residues.